This T cell receptor (beta chain) was sequenced in a study of shared clonotypes between healthy human individuals. Per germline, CDR1 ENHRY and CDR2 SYGVKD. CDR3 length: 16 residues. Trimming took 3 bases from V and 6 from J, leaving 18 bases between them. Several immunoSEQ plates received, in even portions, the genomic DNA of each subset. Assay: immunoSEQ multiplex PCR; the TCRdb copy retains only in-frame clones and omits some. The table shows approximately 480,000 clones, with around 79% occurring only once. The sequenced sample was PBMCs. V gene TRBV10-3 combines with J gene TRBJ2-1, with a tentative D call TRBD1 (6 bases). The source of this sequence is a woman aged 40 to 55 in good health. Some clones in this sample may be carry-over from other donors' samples. CDR3 region: CAISDERAGVFNEQFF. In DNA, the CDR3 is TGTGCCATCAGTGACGAAAGGGCAGGGGTTTTCAATGAGCAGTTCTTC.